Below, 2 T cell receptor beta chains from the same sample are listed, as sequenced in a study of CD8 T cells in ankylosing spondylitis. MiXCR, run by TCRdb on the 5' RACE reads, gives a single entry per CDR3 protein. In the table there are approximately 540,000 distinct CDR3 sequences, about an eighth of which are singletons. Antigen specificity for these receptors is unknown. Overall study findings and caveats: Characteristic, it appeared, of ankylosing spondylitis blood was a TCR beta motif of fewer than 10 highly homologous variants.

The sample comprised blood, either unsorted or a sorted T cell fraction (not recorded which). These receptors were collected from a male donor with ankylosing spondylitis.

V usage is TRBV7-7 and J usage is TRBJ2-7; maybe TRBD2 (6 bases). Trimming left V 5 bases short and J 5 bases short, with 19 bases between. In germline, CDR1 is SSHAT, CDR2 FNYEAQ (reference sequence). The length of the CDR3 is 15 residues. The CDR3 coding sequence is TGTGCCAGCAGCCCGTTTGGAGCGGGTGTCGACGAGCAGTACTTC. It codes for CASSPFGAGVDEQYF.

This chain uses TRBV5-6 with TRBJ1-6; D unresolved. The CDR3 totals 14 residues. Germline loops: CDR1 SGHDT, CDR2 YYEEEE. V was clipped by 3 bases and J by 8 bases, with 12 bases between them. This CDR3 is CASSSDTMDSPLHF. CDR3 DNA sequence: TGTGCCAGCAGCTCTGACACCATGGATTCACCCCTCCACTTT.